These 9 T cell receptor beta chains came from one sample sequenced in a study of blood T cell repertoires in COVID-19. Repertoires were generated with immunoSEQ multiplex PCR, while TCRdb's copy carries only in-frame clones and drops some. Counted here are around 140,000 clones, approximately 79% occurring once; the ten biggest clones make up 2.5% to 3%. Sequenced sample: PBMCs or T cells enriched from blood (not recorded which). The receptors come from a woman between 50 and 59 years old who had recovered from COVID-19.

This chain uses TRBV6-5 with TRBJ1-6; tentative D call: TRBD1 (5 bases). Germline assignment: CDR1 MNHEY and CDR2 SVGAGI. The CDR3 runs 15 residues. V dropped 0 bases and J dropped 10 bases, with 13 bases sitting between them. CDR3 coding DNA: TGTGCCAGCAGTTACTCGAGGCAGGGTGGCTCACCCCTCCACTTT. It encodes CASSYSRQGGSPLHF.

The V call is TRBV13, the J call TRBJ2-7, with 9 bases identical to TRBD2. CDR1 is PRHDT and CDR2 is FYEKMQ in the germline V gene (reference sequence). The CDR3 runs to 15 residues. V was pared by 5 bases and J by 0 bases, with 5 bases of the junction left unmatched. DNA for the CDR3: TGTGCCAGCAGCCAACTAGCGGGCGCCTCCTACGAGCAGTACTTC. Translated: CASSQLAGASYEQYF.

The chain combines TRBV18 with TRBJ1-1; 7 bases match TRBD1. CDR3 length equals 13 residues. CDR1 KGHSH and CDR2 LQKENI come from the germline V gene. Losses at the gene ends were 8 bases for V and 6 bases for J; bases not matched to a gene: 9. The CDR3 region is CASLGDRGAEAFF. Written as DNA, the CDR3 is TGTGCCAGCCTAGGGGACAGAGGGGCTGAAGCTTTCTTT.

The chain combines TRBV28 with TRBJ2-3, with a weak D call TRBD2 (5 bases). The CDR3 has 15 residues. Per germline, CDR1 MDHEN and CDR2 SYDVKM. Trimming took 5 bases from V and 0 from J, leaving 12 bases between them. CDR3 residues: CASSRKRPSTDTQYF. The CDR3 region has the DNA TGTGCCAGCAGTAGAAAGCGGCCTAGCACAGATACGCAGTATTTT.

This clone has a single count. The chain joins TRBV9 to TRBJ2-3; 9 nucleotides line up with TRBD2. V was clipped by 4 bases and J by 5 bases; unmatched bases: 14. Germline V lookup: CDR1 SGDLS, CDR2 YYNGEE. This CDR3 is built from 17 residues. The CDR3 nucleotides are TGTGCCAGCAGCTTGGGGATATGGCGGGAGGGATTAGATACGCAGTATTTT. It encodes CASSLGIWREGLDTQYF.

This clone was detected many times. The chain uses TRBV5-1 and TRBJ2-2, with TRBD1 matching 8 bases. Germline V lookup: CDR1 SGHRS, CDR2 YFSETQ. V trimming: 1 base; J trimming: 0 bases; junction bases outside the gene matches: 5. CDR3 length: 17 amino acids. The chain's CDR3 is CASSLSQGASNTGELFF. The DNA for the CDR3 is TGCGCCAGCAGCTTGTCCCAGGGGGCGTCGAACACCGGGGAGCTGTTTTTT.

In nucleotides, the CDR3 is TGTGCCAGCAGTTTAAACAGGGGGCGCGGCGGGGAGCTGTTTTTT. The encoded protein is CASSLNRGRGGELFF. This sequence joins TRBV28 and TRBJ2-2, with TRBD1 identical over 9 bases. The CDR3 totals 15 residues. The trim removed 2 bases at V and 7 bases at J, leaving 5 bases unmatched. CDR1 and CDR2 from the germline V gene are MDHEN and SYDVKM.

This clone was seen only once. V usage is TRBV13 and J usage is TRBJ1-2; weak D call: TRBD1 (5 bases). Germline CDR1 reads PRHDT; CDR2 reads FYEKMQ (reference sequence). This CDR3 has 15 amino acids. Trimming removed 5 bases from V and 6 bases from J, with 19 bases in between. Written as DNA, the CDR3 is TGTGCCAGCAGCATGGAGCGCCGATCGGGGGATGGCTACACCTTC. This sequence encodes CASSMERRSGDGYTF.

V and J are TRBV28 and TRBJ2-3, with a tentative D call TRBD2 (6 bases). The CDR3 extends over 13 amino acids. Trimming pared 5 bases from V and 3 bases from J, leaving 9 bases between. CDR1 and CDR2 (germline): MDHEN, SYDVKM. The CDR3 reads CASSRGGTDTQYF. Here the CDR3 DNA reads TGTGCCAGCAGTAGAGGAGGGACAGATACGCAGTATTTT.